A selection of T cell receptor beta chains follows, all from one sample in a study of molecular identifiers for immune sequencing clone quantification. TCRdb recomputed calls from the PCR reads with MiXCR, one row per CDR3 protein. The table has more than 450,000 distinct CDR3 sequences, 25% seen once. The sequenced sample consisted of naive CD8+ T cells from blood, with Jurkat cell RNA spiked in. Every receptor here comes from a human donor in good health. Some libraries in this study had Jurkat cell RNA spiked in. Each CDR3 is given with its conserved first and last residue. Each record gives: V gene, D gene, CDR3 protein. The D gene is left open where the match is weak.

V: TRBV6-5
D: TRBD1
CDR3: CASSYLGQGSYEQYF

V: TRBV19
D: -
CDR3: CASSIEENQPQHF

V: TRBV28
D: -
CDR3: CASSRPDLAGANVLTF

V: TRBV29-1
D: TRBD1
CDR3: CSLQGNEQYF

V: TRBV7-8
D: TRBD2
CDR3: CASSNSGGEQFF

V: TRBV5-1
D: -
CDR3: CASCPGNQPQHF

V: TRBV4-1
D: -
CDR3: CASSQDRRASFYNSPLHF

V: TRBV7-3
D: -
CDR3: CASSFGMGGNEQFF

V: TRBV7-2
D: -
CDR3: CASSFPNRGLLIDTQYF

V: TRBV27
D: -
CDR3: CASSDTSNQPQHF

V: TRBV27
D: -
CDR3: CASSARLVRLSEQNF